What follows are 5 T cell receptor beta chains derived from one specimen sequenced in a study of T cell repertoires in cytomegalovirus infection. Each CDR3 protein gets one entry after TCRdb re-called the reads with MiXCR. The sample lists over 90,000 distinct CDR3 sequences, approximately 16% seen once, with over 8% in the top ten. The sequenced sample was PBMCs. The source is a human donor in good health (CMV status not recorded). Some clones in this sample may be carry-over from other donors' samples.

This clonotype was recorded at least ten times. V usage is TRBV28 and J usage is TRBJ2-7, with D possibly matching TRBD1 (6 bases). This CDR3 comprises 17 residues. Germline CDR1 is MDHEN and CDR2 is SYDVKM. Trimming removed 5 bases at V and 3 bases at J, with 23 bases between. CDR3 residues: CASSPRDTYLLVYEQYF. The CDR3 DNA reads as TGTGCCAGCAGTCCCCGGGACACCTACCTCCTGGTCTACGAGCAGTACTTC. Variable domain in full (rest from reference TRBV28 and TRBJ2-7): DVKVTQSSRYLVKRTGEKVFLECVQDMDHENMFWYRQDPGLGLRLIYFSYDVKMKEKGDIPEGYSVSREKKERFSLILESASTNQTSMYLCASSPRDTYLLVYEQYFGPGTRLTVT.

The chain joins TRBV7-6 to TRBJ2-2, with D maybe TRBD1 (5 bases). The V end was cut by 5 bases, the J end by 5 bases, with 15 bases between. The CDR3 consists of 15 residues. Germline V gene lookup returns CDR1 SGHVS and CDR2 FNYEAQ. This CDR3 reads CASSQTAPMTGELFF. In DNA form, the CDR3 reads TGTGCCAGCAGCCAGACAGCCCCGATGACCGGGGAGCTGTTTTTT.

The chain combines TRBV29-1 with TRBJ2-5; 7 bases align to TRBD1. This CDR3 has 12 amino acids. Germline values: CDR1 SQVTM, CDR2 ANQGSEA. The ends lost 5 bases at V and 2 bases at J; junction bases unmatched: 2. CDR3 DNA: TGCAGCGTTAAGACAGGGCAAGAGACCCAGTACTTC. It translates to CSVKTGQETQYF.

This clonotype was recorded many times. The chain carries TRBV20-1 and TRBJ2-7; no firm D call. The V end was cut by 0 bases, the J end by 0 bases, with 9 bases between. The CDR3 covers 14 residues. Germline V gene data show CDR1 as DFQATT and CDR2 as SNEGSKA (reference sequence). The DNA for the CDR3 is TGCAGTGCTAGAGATTCCACAAGCTCCTACGAGCAGTACTTC. Residues: CSARDSTSSYEQYF.

This clonotype was counted a few times. V usage is TRBV2 and J usage is TRBJ1-2; no clear D gene. The CDR3 is made up of 16 amino acids. CDR1 is SNHLY and CDR2 is FYNNEI in the germline V gene. V gave up 6 bases and J gave up 4 bases, with 21 bases separating them. In nucleotides, the CDR3 is TGTGCCAGCAGACCGACCGGGATCCAAAGAACCTATGGCTACACCTTC. Its protein is CASRPTGIQRTYGYTF.